A single sample gave rise to the 21 T cell receptor beta chains below, sequenced in a study of T cells in Graves' hyperthyroidism and ophthalmopathy. Amplification targeted TCR beta CDR3 regions from RNA transcripts. HTBI primers were used for first-round RT-PCR of the TCR CDR3. TCRdb reprocessed the multiplex PCR reads with MiXCR, giving one entry per CDR3 protein. The sample lists 750,000 to 900,000 distinct CDR3 sequences; roughly 40% were seen once. The material sequenced was blood. The receptors originated from a man between 18 and 29 years old with Graves' hyperthyroidism.

In this sample, this clonotype turned up many times. The chain employs TRBV9 and TRBJ2-5; D perhaps matches TRBD1 (6 bases). The CDR3 is 13 residues long. The germline V gene encodes CDR1 SGDLS and CDR2 YYNGEE. Trimming pared 3 bases from V and 6 bases from J, leaving 12 bases between. The CDR3 protein is CASSDRDQQTQYF. The CDR3 coding sequence is TGTGCCAGCAGCGACAGGGATCAGCAGACCCAGTACTTC.

This clonotype was counted at least ten times. The chain joins TRBV7-2 to TRBJ1-3; no clear D. Trimming removed 5 bases from V and 4 bases from J, with 15 bases in between. Germline V CDR1 and CDR2: SGHTA, FQGNSA. The CDR3 length is 15 residues. The CDR3: CASSLQEAIGNTIYF. The CDR3 DNA reads as TGTGCCAGCAGCCTACAAGAGGCGATCGGAAACACCATATATTTT.

The chain combines TRBV7-6 with TRBJ2-2; 8 bases align to TRBD2. The CDR3 is made up of 12 amino acids. The germline gives CDR1 SGHVS, CDR2 FNYEAQ. Trimming at V came to 4 bases and at J to 13 bases, leaving 5 bases not matched to a gene. DNA for the CDR3: TGTGCCAGCAGCTCCGGGAGGGAGTGGCTGTTTTTT. This translates into CASSSGREWLFF.

The J gene is TRBJ2-5, the V gene TRBV28; D remains ambiguous. In germline, CDR1 is MDHEN, CDR2 SYDVKM. There are 14 residues in the CDR3. V lost 10 bases, J lost 0 bases, and 15 bases lay in between. The CDR3 spells CATYPGGYQETQYF. CDR3 bases: TGTGCCACCTACCCTGGTGGGTACCAAGAGACCCAGTACTTC.

The V gene is TRBV11-2, the J gene TRBJ1-4, with 7 bases aligning to TRBD1. The CDR3 has 14 residues. Losses at the gene ends were 5 bases for V and 7 bases for J; bases not matched to a gene: 7. Germline V lookup: CDR1 SGHAT, CDR2 FQNNGV. CDR3 region: CASSEGSGGEKLFF. CDR3 coding DNA: TGTGCCAGCAGCGAAGGGTCAGGGGGTGAAAAACTGTTTTTT. Together with reference TRBV11-2 and TRBJ1-4, the CDR3 gives the full variable domain: EAGVAQSPRYKIIEKRQSVAFWCNPISGHATLYWYQQILGQGPKLLIQFQNNGVVDDSQLPKDRFSAERLKGVDSTLKIQPAKLEDSAVYLCASSEGSGGEKLFFGSGTQLSVL.

V usage is TRBV27 and J usage is TRBJ2-5; 9 nucleotides agree with TRBD1. The CDR3 contains 14 residues. V was pared by 6 bases and J by 6 bases, with 8 bases of the junction left unmatched. Germline CDR1 is MNHEY and CDR2 is SMNVEV (reference sequence). The CDR3 sequence: CASRDPGQGQTQYF. CDR3 DNA sequence: TGTGCCAGCAGAGACCCGGGACAGGGCCAGACCCAGTACTTC.

This clonotype was found many times. The V call is TRBV10-3, the J call TRBJ1-4; no definite D call. V lost 5 bases and J 7 bases, leaving 14 bases between the germline ends. The CDR3 length is 14 residues. The germline gives CDR1 ENHRY, CDR2 SYGVKD. Written as DNA, the CDR3 is TGTGCCATCAGTATCGAGGGATTGGGTGAAAAACTGTTTTTT. This gives the protein CAISIEGLGEKLFF.

The chain recombines TRBV6-5 with TRBJ2-7, with D tentatively TRBD1 (6 bases). In germline, CDR1 is MNHEY, CDR2 SVGAGI. V was pared by 6 bases and J by 7 bases, with 16 bases between. The CDR3 consists of 13 residues. In nucleotides, the CDR3 is TGTGCCAGCAGCCGGACCATTAGGGGGGAGCAGTACTTC. The encoded protein is CASSRTIRGEQYF.

This clonotype came up a few times. This chain joins TRBV4-3 and TRBJ2-5, with D perhaps matching TRBD1 (5 bases). Germline CDR1 reads LGHNA; CDR2 reads YSLEER. This CDR3 comprises 15 residues. Trimming removed 0 bases from V and 1 base from J, with 9 bases in between. In nucleotides, the CDR3 is TGCGCCAGCAGCCAAGATTACAGGACCCAAGAGACCCAGTACTTC. Translated, it gives CASSQDYRTQETQYF.

The rearrangement joins TRBV15 to TRBJ1-4; maybe TRBD1 (5 bases). The CDR3 loop spans 14 amino acids. V was pared by 0 bases and J by 7 bases, with 9 bases between. Germline V CDR1 and CDR2: LNHNV, YYDKDF (reference sequence). CDR3 DNA sequence: TGTGCCACCAGCAGAGAAGGGGAAGGTGAAAAACTGTTTTTT. It yields the protein CATSREGEGEKLFF.

This clonotype has a handful of counts. The chain combines TRBV6-6 with TRBJ1-1; D might be TRBD1 (5 bases). V lost 4 bases and J 1 base, leaving 10 bases between the germline ends. Germline V CDR1 and CDR2: MNHNY, SVGAGI (reference sequence). CDR3 length: 14 residues. Here the CDR3 DNA reads TGTGCCAGCAGTTTCCAGGGTGCGAACACTGAAGCTTTCTTT. The encoded protein is CASSFQGANTEAFF.

The chain is built from TRBV12-3 or TRBV12-4 and TRBJ1-2; 7 bases fit TRBD1. This CDR3 comprises 13 residues. The V segment lost 3 bases and the J segment 8 bases; nucleotides outside the gene matches: 6. CDR3: CASSFGQAQGYTF. CDR3 nucleotides: TGTGCCAGCAGTTTCGGACAGGCTCAGGGCTACACCTTC.

This clonotype was picked up a small number of times. The chain links TRBV13 to TRBJ2-7; D possibly corresponds to TRBD2 (6 bases). This CDR3 is 16 amino acids long. Trimming removed 0 bases at V and 5 bases at J, with 17 bases between. Germline V gives CDR1 PRHDT, CDR2 FYEKMQ (reference sequence). The CDR3 DNA reads as TGTGCCAGCAGCTTAGGCTCCCGGTGGGAGGCGGACGAGCAGTACTTC. It is translated as CASSLGSRWEADEQYF.

Concerning this clonotype: Without the conserved terminal phenylalanine or tryptophan, this CDR3 likely stems from a read error. It is unclear where the CDR3 begins or ends on the DNA, so no DNA is shown, and the CDR3 is as TCRdb lists it. The J gene is TRBJ1-6, the V gene TRBV7-9; no check of the table's D call, TRBD1, against the DNA was made. Per the germline V gene, CDR1 is SEHNR and CDR2 is FQNEAQ (reference sequence). Termini included, the CDR3 measures 9 amino acids. CDR3 loop: CASSPIPGQ.

The chain has TRBV12-3 or TRBV12-4 and TRBJ1-5; tentatively, D is TRBD1 (5 bases). V was pared by 2 bases and J by 9 bases, with 8 bases between. The CDR3 has 12 amino acids. The CDR3: CASSLSGAPQHF. The DNA of the CDR3 is TGTGCCAGCAGTTTAAGCGGGGCGCCCCAGCATTTT.

This clonotype occurred once. The CDR3: CASSSGQIGYTEAFF. The CDR3 bases are TGTGCCAGCAGTTCGGGACAGATAGGGTACACTGAAGCTTTCTTT. The chain couples TRBV2 to TRBJ1-1; TRBD1 matches at 7 bases. In germline, CDR1 is SNHLY, CDR2 FYNNEI. The junction had 9 bases not matched to a gene; V was cut back by 5 bases and J by 3 bases. CDR3 length equals 15 residues.

As regards this clonotype: Possible read error: a much larger clone is one base away. The V call is TRBV15, the J call TRBJ2-7, with 8 positions matching TRBD1. The CDR3 has 14 amino acids. The germline gives CDR1 LNHNV, CDR2 YYDKDF (reference sequence). CDR3 in amino acids: CVSSEGGQAYEQYF. For the CDR3, the DNA is TGTGTCAGCAGCGAAGGGGGACAGGCCTACGAGCAGTACTTC.

The CDR3 DNA reads as TGTGCCAGCAGCTGGGACAGTGGTACCGGGGAGCTGTTTTTT. Protein sequence: CASSWDSGTGELFF. This rearrangement joins TRBV6-5 to TRBJ2-2; 7 nucleotides match TRBD1. The V segment lost 6 bases and the J segment 5 bases; nucleotides outside the gene matches: 6. In germline, CDR1 is MNHEY, CDR2 SVGAGI. The CDR3 runs 14 residues.

This clonotype was detected a few times. The V and J genes are TRBV4-3 and TRBJ2-7; 10 nucleotides line up with TRBD2. CDR3 length: 16 amino acids. CDR1 is LGHNA, CDR2 YSLEER, per germline. The V segment lost 1 base and the J segment 3 bases; nucleotides outside the gene matches: 6. The CDR3 spells CASSQAASGGRYEQYF. The CDR3 nucleotides are TGCGCCAGCAGCCAAGCGGCTAGCGGGGGTCGCTACGAGCAGTACTTC.

The rearrangement links TRBV7-9 to TRBJ2-2; 13 positions match TRBD2. CDR3 length: 17 amino acids. In germline, CDR1 is SEHNR, CDR2 FQNEAQ (reference sequence). V shed 5 bases, J shed 3 bases, and the junction held 6 bases outside the gene matches. The chain's CDR3 is CASSTGLAGVYTGELFF. The CDR3 nucleotides read TGTGCCAGCAGCACAGGACTAGCGGGAGTCTACACCGGGGAGCTGTTTTTT.

This clonotype was seen only once. J is TRBJ2-2 and V is TRBV2; perhaps D is TRBD1 or TRBD2 (5 bases each). The V end was cut by 4 bases, the J end by 6 bases, with 9 bases between. Germline V gene sequence: CDR1 SNHLY, CDR2 FYNNEI. The CDR3 extends over 13 amino acids. The CDR3 region is CASSAGRAGELFF. DNA for the CDR3: TGTGCCAGCAGTGCAGGGCGGGCCGGGGAGCTGTTTTTT.